This T cell receptor (beta chain) was found in a study of T-cell memory formation after mild COVID-19. Study-wide background: Among the donors, TCR clusters were largely specific to each donor. Findings and caveats of the study: Clones which contracted sat mainly in CM and EM if CD4+, and in EMRA if CD8+. Confirmation was lacking for SARS-CoV-2 specificity of second-wave clones that peaked on day 37.

The germline CDR1 and CDR2 sequences are SEHNR and FQNEAQ (reference sequence). CDR3 size: 10 residues. About this clonotype: No antigen is known for it.

cDNA libraries for TCR alpha and TCR beta, carrying sample barcodes and UMIs, came from 5'RACE with constant-segment primers. In TCRdb, the 5' RACE reads were re-called with MiXCR into one record per CDR3 protein. The sample carries roughly 340,000 distinct CDR3 sequences, about 20% recorded once. The J gene is TRBJ2-3, the V gene TRBV7-9; 8 nucleotides line up with TRBD2. The TCR comes from a man younger than 30 who had mild COVID-19 (a few samples of this study predate the infection). Cell type and time point are not known. Material: PBMCs or a T cell subset sorted from them (not recorded which). CDR3 nucleotides: TGTGCAGTGGCGGGAGGTACGCAGTATTTT. Its translation is CAVAGGTQYF.